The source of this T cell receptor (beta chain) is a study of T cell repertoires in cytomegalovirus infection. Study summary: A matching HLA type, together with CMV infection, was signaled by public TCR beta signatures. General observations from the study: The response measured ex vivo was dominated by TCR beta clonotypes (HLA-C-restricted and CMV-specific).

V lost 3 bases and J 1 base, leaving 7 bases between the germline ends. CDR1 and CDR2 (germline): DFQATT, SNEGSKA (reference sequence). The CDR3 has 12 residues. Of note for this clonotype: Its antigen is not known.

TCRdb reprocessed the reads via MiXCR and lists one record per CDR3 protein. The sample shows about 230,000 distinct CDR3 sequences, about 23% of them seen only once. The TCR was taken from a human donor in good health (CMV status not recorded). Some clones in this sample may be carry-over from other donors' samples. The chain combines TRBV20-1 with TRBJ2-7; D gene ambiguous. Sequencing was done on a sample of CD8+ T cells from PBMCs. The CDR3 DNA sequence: TGCAGTGCTAGTAACTCTTCCTACGAGCAGTACTTC. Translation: CSASNSSYEQYF.